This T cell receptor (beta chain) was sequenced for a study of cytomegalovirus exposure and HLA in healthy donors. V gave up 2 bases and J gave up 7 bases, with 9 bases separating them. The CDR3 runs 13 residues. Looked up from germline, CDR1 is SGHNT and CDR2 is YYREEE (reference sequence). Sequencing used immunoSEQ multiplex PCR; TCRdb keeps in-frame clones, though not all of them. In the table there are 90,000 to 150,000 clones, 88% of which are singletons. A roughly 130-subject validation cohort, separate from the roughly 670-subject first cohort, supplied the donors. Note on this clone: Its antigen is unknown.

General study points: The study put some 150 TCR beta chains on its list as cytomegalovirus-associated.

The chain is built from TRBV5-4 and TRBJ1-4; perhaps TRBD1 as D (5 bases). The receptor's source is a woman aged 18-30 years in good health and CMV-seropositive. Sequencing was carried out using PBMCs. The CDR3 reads CASSLGAAEKLFF. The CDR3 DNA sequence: TGTGCCAGCAGCTTAGGGGCGGCTGAAAAACTGTTTTTT. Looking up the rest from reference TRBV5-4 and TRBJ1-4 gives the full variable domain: ETGVTQSPTHLIKTRGQQVTLRCSSQSGHNTVSWYQQALGQGPQFIFQYYREEENGRGNFPPRFSGLQFPNYSSELNVNALELDDSALYLCASSLGAAEKLFFGSGTQLSVL.